Reported below is one TCR beta chain. These data are taken from a study of blood T cell repertoires in COVID-19. V was trimmed by 5 bases and J by 1 base, leaving 12 bases between them. The CDR3 loop spans 15 amino acids. Germline CDR1 is MNHEY and CDR2 is SVGAGI. Some clones are missing from TCRdb's copy, which holds only in-frame ones; the method was immunoSEQ multiplex PCR. This table holds 130,000 or so clones, 85% to 90% found once. The sequence derives from a man aged 45 to 65 with active or convalescent COVID-19. Sequencing was carried out using peripheral blood. The V and J genes are TRBV6-5 and TRBJ1-5, with D maybe TRBD1 (6 bases). The CDR3 sequence: CASSHTTGSNQPQHF. The CDR3 DNA follows: TGTGCCAGCAGTCATACAACAGGGAGCAATCAGCCCCAGCATTTT.